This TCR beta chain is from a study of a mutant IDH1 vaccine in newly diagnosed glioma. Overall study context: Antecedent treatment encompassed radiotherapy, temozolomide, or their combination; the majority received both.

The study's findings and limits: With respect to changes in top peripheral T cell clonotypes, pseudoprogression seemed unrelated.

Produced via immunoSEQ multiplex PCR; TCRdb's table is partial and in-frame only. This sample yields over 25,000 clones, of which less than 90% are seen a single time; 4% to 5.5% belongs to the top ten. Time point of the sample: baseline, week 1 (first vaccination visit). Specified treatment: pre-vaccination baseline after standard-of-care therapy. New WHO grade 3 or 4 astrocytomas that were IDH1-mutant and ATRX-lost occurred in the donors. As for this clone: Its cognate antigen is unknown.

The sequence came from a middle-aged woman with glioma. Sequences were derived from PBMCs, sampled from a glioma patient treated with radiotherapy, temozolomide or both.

CDR3 sequence (DNA): TGTGCCAGCAGCCCTGGGGTTGGGAGTAATTCACCCCTCCACTTT. It yields the protein CASSPGVGSNSPLHF. This chain connects TRBV7-9 to TRBJ1-6, with unresolved D. The CDR3 has 15 residues. The V end was cut by 5 bases, the J end by 6 bases, with 14 bases between. Germline V gives CDR1 SEHNR, CDR2 FQNEAQ (reference sequence).